This entry concerns a single T cell receptor beta chain. Naivety among CD8 cells was defined by CD45RO negativity and positive CCR7 selection, thereby excluding terminally differentiated effector memory CD45RA+ cells. Profiling relied on immunoSEQ multiplex PCR, and the TCRdb table lists in-frame clones only, not all of them. The table records hundreds of thousands of clones, roughly nine tenths of them present only once. This specimen belongs to a study of shared clonotypes between healthy human individuals. The V end lost 9 bases, the J end lost 12 bases, and 18 bases lay between the germline ends. Germline CDR1 and CDR2: LNHDA and SQIVND (reference sequence). CDR3 length: 11 residues.

The TCR comes from a young man in good health. Material: naive CD8+ T cells sorted from blood. The chain recombines TRBV19 with TRBJ2-7; a weak D match, TRBD2 (6 bases). The CDR3 sequence is CASSGGLIPYF. In DNA, the CDR3 is TGTGCCAGCAGTGGAGGGTTAATTCCGTACTTC.